This passage covers 13 T cell receptor beta chains from one sample sequenced in a study of blood T cells in healthy people across ages. It was with a sample-barcoded 5' primer and a J-beta primer mix that a second PCR of about 6 to 12 cycles was run. One entry per CDR3 protein, called by TCRdb with MiXCR from the 5' RACE reads. The sample shows about 1,600,000 distinct CDR3 sequences, 42% of them seen only once. Sequencing was performed on blood. The receptors were sampled from a woman aged 18-29 years in good health.

About this clonotype itself: A read error may explain this, as a much larger clone is one base away. The chain uses TRBV3-1 and TRBJ1-2; D gene uncertain. This CDR3 is 15 amino acids long. Per the germline V gene, CDR1 is LGHDT and CDR2 is YNNKEL (reference sequence). V dropped 1 base and J dropped 0 bases, with 9 bases sitting between them. CDR3 sequence: CASSQVQQANYGYTF. DNA for the CDR3: TGTGCCAGCAGCCAAGTCCAGCAAGCTAACTATGGCTACACCTTC.

The rearrangement joins TRBV27 to TRBJ2-7; TRBD1 or TRBD2 may be the D gene (5 bases each). Looked up from germline, CDR1 is MNHEY and CDR2 is SMNVEV (reference sequence). V lost 5 bases and J lost 2, with 25 bases in between. CDR3 length equals 18 residues. The CDR3 region is CASSTQGIPGRGAYEQYF. The CDR3 DNA is TGTGCCAGCAGTACCCAAGGTATACCGGGACGGGGAGCCTACGAGCAGTACTTC.

Details on this clonotype: A much larger clone is a single base away; this may be a read error. The J gene is TRBJ2-1, the V gene TRBV10-3; 8 positions agree with TRBD1. V trimming: 2 bases; J trimming: 13 bases; junction bases outside the gene matches: 13. The CDR3 runs 15 residues. The germline V gene encodes CDR1 ENHRY and CDR2 SYGVKD. The CDR3 DNA reads as TGTGCCATCAGTGAGCCTGGACAGGGTATCGAGACCCAGTTCTTC. As protein: CAISEPGQGIETQFF.

This clonotype was observed a few times. The rearrangement uses TRBV20-1 and TRBJ1-4; TRBD1 is a possible D gene (5 bases). The CDR3 is made up of 12 amino acids. Germline V gene sequence: CDR1 DFQATT, CDR2 SNEGSKA (reference sequence). CDR3 region: CGGGRPNEKLFF. Written as DNA, the CDR3 is TGCGGGGGGGGGAGACCCAATGAAAAACTGTTTTTT.

The chain recombines TRBV7-2 with TRBJ1-2; D unclear. Germline V gene lookup returns CDR1 SGHTA and CDR2 FQGNSA. The germline V and J ends were trimmed by 5 bases and 3 bases, with 22 bases remaining between them. This CDR3 contains 17 residues. Here the CDR3 DNA reads TGTGCCAGCAGCCGCAAGTACGGAGGTTGGGATGACTATGGCTACACCTTC. Protein sequence: CASSRKYGGWDDYGYTF.

This clonotype was detected a few times. This chain connects TRBV5-1 to TRBJ1-1; no reliable D call. The germline CDR1 and CDR2 sequences are SGHRS and YFSETQ. V gave up 4 bases and J gave up 2 bases, with 15 bases separating them. This CDR3 is built from 15 residues. The CDR3: CASSGGRTLNTEAFF. CDR3 bases: TGCGCCAGCAGCGGAGGCAGGACTTTAAACACTGAAGCTTTCTTT.

The chain has TRBV20-1 and TRBJ2-1; D is undetermined. Germline V lookup: CDR1 DFQATT, CDR2 SNEGSKA (reference sequence). Trimming left V 4 bases short and J 8 bases short, with 9 bases between. This CDR3 contains 11 residues. DNA of the CDR3: TGCAGTGCTAACGAAGGCCATGAGCAGTTCTTC. This sequence encodes CSANEGHEQFF.

This clonotype has a handful of counts. V is TRBV6-5 and J is TRBJ1-2; 7 bases match TRBD1. CDR1 is MNHEY, CDR2 SVGAGI, per germline. Trimming took 0 bases from V and 4 from J; bases not matched to a gene: 8. The CDR3 runs to 16 residues. CDR3 nucleotides: TGTGCCAGCAGTTACTCACAAATCAGGGGGTTCTATGGCTACACCTTC. Its protein product is CASSYSQIRGFYGYTF.

The chain recombines TRBV27 with TRBJ2-3; 8 bases fit TRBD1. This CDR3 has 14 amino acids. V lost 9 bases and J lost 7; bases outside the gene matches: 12. The germline V gene encodes CDR1 MNHEY and CDR2 SMNVEV (reference sequence). CDR3 DNA: TGTGCCAGTTGGGACAGGAGCGTTACGCATACGCAGTATTTT. Translated: CASWDRSVTHTQYF.

Here the CDR3 DNA reads TGTGCCAGCAGTTTAACCGGAGGAACAGGAGGCACAGATACGCAGTATTTT. It yields the protein CASSLTGGTGGTDTQYF. The chain uses TRBV28 and TRBJ2-3; the D call may be TRBD1 or TRBD2 (5 bases each). This CDR3 is built from 17 residues. Deletions cut 2 bases from V and 1 base from J, with 16 bases between. CDR1 and CDR2 (germline): MDHEN, SYDVKM.

In this sample, this clonotype turned up a few times. The gene calls are TRBV2 and TRBJ2-5, with a tentative D call TRBD1 (5 bases). The CDR3 has 14 residues. V lost 6 bases, J lost 1 base, and 12 bases lay in between. Germline V gene lookup returns CDR1 SNHLY and CDR2 FYNNEI. CDR3 DNA: TGTGCCAGCAGCGCAGACAGAAGCCAAGAGACCCAGTACTTC. This encodes CASSADRSQETQYF. Variable domain in full (rest from reference TRBV2 and TRBJ2-5): EPEVTQTPSHQVTQMGQEVILRCVPISNHLYFYWYRQILGQKVEFLVSFYNNEISEKSEIFDDQFSVERPDGSNFTLKIRSTKLEDSAMYFCASSADRSQETQYFGPGTRLLVL.

The rearrangement uses TRBV4-1 and TRBJ1-5, with D unclear. The V gene's germline CDR1 is MGHRA and CDR2 YSYEKL. The CDR3 sequence is 17 residues long. With 0 bases removed from V and 3 bases from J, the gap between germline ends came to 15 bases. Here the CDR3 reads CASSQEGGFSDNQPQHF. In nucleotides, the CDR3 is TGCGCCAGCAGCCAAGAGGGCGGATTTAGCGACAATCAGCCCCAGCATTTT.

The V call is TRBV12-3 or TRBV12-4, the J call TRBJ1-5; 7 bases agree with TRBD1. The CDR3 sequence is 16 residues long. The ends lost 4 bases at V and 4 bases at J; junction bases unmatched: 10. The CDR3 loop reads CASSSGTAVGNQPQHF. The DNA for the CDR3 is TGTGCCAGCAGTTCAGGGACAGCCGTCGGGAATCAGCCCCAGCATTTT.